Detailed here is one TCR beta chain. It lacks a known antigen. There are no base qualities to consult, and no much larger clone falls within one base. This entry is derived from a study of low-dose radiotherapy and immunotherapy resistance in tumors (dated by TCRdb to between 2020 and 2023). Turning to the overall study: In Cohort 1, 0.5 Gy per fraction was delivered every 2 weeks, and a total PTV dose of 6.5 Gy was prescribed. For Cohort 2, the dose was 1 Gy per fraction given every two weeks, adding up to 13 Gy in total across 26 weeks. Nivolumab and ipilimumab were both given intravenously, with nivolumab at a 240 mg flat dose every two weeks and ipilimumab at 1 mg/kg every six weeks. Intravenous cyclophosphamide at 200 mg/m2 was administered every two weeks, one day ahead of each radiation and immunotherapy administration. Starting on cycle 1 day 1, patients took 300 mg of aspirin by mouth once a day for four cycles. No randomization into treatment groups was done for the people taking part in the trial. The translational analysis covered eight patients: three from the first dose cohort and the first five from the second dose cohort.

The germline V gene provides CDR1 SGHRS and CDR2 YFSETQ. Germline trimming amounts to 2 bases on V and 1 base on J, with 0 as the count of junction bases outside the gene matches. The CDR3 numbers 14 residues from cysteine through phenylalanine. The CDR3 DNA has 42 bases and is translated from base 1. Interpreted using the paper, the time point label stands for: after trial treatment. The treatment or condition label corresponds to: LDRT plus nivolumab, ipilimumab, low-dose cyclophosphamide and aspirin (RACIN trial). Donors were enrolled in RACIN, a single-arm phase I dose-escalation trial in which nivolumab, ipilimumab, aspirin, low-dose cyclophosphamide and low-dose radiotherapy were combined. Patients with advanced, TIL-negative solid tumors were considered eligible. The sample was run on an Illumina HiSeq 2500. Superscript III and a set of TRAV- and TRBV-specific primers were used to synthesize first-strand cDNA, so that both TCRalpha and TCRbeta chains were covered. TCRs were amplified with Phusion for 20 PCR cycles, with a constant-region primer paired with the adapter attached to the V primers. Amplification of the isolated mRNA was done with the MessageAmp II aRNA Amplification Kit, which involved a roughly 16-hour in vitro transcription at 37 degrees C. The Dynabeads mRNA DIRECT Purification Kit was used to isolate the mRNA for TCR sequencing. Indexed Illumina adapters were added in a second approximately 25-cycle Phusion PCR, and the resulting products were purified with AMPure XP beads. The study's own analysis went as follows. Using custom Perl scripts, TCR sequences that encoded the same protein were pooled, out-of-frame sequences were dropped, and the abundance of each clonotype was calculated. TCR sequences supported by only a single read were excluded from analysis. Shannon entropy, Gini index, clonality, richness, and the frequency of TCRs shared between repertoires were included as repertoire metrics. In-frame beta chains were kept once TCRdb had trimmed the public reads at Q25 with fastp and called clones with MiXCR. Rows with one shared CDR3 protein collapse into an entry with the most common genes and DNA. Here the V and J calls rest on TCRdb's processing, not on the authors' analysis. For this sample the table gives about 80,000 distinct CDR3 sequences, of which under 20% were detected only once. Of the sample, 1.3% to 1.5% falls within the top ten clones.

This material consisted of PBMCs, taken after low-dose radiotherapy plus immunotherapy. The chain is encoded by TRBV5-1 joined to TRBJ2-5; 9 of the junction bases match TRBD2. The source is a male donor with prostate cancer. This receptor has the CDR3 CASSFSGSQETQYF. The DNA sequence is TGCGCCAGCAGCTTTAGCGGGAGCCAAGAGACCCAGTACTTC.